These 30 T cell receptor beta chains were sequenced from one sample in a study of blood T cell repertoires in COVID-19. TCRdb's table, derived via immunoSEQ multiplex PCR, lists solely in-frame clones and lacks some. This sample has tens of thousands of clones; roughly 84% occur once, and the top ten carry about 10%. Sequenced sample: peripheral blood. These receptors came from a man aged 60 to 69 with COVID-19, enrolled during active disease.

The chain joins TRBV7-9 to TRBJ1-5; a weak D match, TRBD1 (6 bases). This CDR3 comprises 16 residues. Germline V gene lookup returns CDR1 SEHNR and CDR2 FQNEAQ (reference sequence). V was pared by 1 base and J by 2 bases, with 12 bases between. CDR3 amino acids: CASSLVTGLGNQPQHF. The DNA of the CDR3 is TGTGCCAGCAGCTTAGTTACAGGGTTGGGCAATCAGCCCCAGCATTTT.

The chain carries TRBV11-2 and TRBJ1-2, with a tentative D call TRBD1 (5 bases). CDR1 is SGHAT, CDR2 FQNNGV, per germline. This CDR3 has 16 residues. The germline V and J ends were trimmed by 5 bases and 5 bases, with 21 bases remaining between them. The CDR3 DNA is TGTGCCAGCAGCGCGGGGGATGTAGGGGCGTTGTATGGCTACACCTTC. Residues: CASSAGDVGALYGYTF.

The chain employs TRBV28 and TRBJ2-3; 8 bases agree with TRBD1. CDR3 length: 15 amino acids. V was pared by 6 bases and J by 3 bases, with 8 bases of the junction left unmatched. The V gene's germline CDR1 is MDHEN and CDR2 SYDVKM. CDR3 residues: CASRKGQGITDTQYF. The CDR3 DNA follows: TGTGCCAGCAGGAAAGGACAGGGAATTACAGATACGCAGTATTTT.

This chain connects TRBV7-6 to TRBJ1-6; no firm D call. V was cut by 2 bases and J by 7 bases, with 12 bases left in between. This CDR3 region has 15 residues. CDR1 is SGHVS, CDR2 FNYEAQ, per germline. As DNA, the CDR3 is TGTGCCAGCAGCTTAAGGTTCGGCGGGAATTCACCCCTCCACTTT. Translation gives CASSLRFGGNSPLHF.

V gene TRBV18 combines with J gene TRBJ1-5; weak D call: TRBD1 (5 bases). V lost 6 bases, J lost 2 bases, and 11 bases lay in between. There are 14 residues in the CDR3. CDR1 is KGHSH, CDR2 LQKENI, per germline. CDR3 nucleotide sequence: TGTGCCAGCTCTCAAGGACAAGGCAATCAGCCCCAGCATTTT. This encodes CASSQGQGNQPQHF.

The CDR3 region is CASSSGSGLQGGGYTF. The DNA of the CDR3 is TGTGCCAGCAGCTCCGGTTCGGGACTCCAAGGGGGCGGCTACACCTTC. V is TRBV28 and J is TRBJ1-2, with TRBD1 matching 7 bases. This CDR3 is 16 amino acids long. Per the germline V gene, CDR1 is MDHEN and CDR2 is SYDVKM. V was clipped by 6 bases and J by 8 bases; unmatched bases: 18.

The gene calls are TRBV2 and TRBJ1-2; D perhaps matches TRBD1 (5 bases). The germline V and J ends were trimmed by 7 bases and 4 bases, with 7 bases remaining between them. The length of the CDR3 is 11 residues. Germline V gene data show CDR1 as SNHLY and CDR2 as FYNNEI. CDR3 bases: TGTGCCAGCAATAGGGGCTATGGCTACACCTTC. Translating gives CASNRGYGYTF.

The V and J genes are TRBV2 and TRBJ2-1; 10 bases agree with TRBD2. After removal of 6 bases from V and 0 bases from J, the junction contained 5 bases not matched to a gene. The germline V gene has CDR1 SNHLY and CDR2 FYNNEI. The CDR3 contains 16 residues. The DNA for the CDR3 is TGTGCCAGCAGCGCCACTAGCGGGGCCTCCTACAATGAGCAGTTCTTC. This encodes CASSATSGASYNEQFF.

The chain combines TRBV11-3 with TRBJ1-2; 7 nucleotides agree with TRBD1. The CDR3 sequence is 13 residues long. Germline V gene data show CDR1 as SGHNT and CDR2 as YENEEA. Losses at the gene ends were 6 bases for V and 8 bases for J; bases not matched to a gene: 9. The CDR3 here is CASSHSTGDGYTF. DNA for the CDR3: TGTGCCAGCAGTCACTCTACAGGGGACGGCTACACCTTC.

The V call is TRBV2, the J call TRBJ2-1; a weak D match, TRBD2 (5 bases). The CDR3 runs to 15 residues. In germline, CDR1 is SNHLY, CDR2 FYNNEI. Trimming left V 6 bases short and J 0 bases short, with 12 bases between. CDR3 sequence reads: CASRLTGSSYNEQFF. The CDR3 DNA is TGTGCCAGCAGGCTGACGGGGAGCTCCTACAATGAGCAGTTCTTC.

The rearrangement uses TRBV5-1 and TRBJ2-2; TRBD1 agrees at 11 bases. V was clipped by 9 bases and J by 4 bases; unmatched bases: 2. Germline loops: CDR1 SGHRS, CDR2 YFSETQ. The length of the CDR3 is 13 residues. CDR3 sequence (DNA): TGCGCCACCGGGACAGGGGGCACCGGGGAGCTGTTTTTT. Protein product: CATGTGGTGELFF. The full variable domain, completed using reference TRBV5-1 and TRBJ2-2, is KAGVTQTPRYLIKTRGQQVTLSCSPISGHRSVSWYQQTPGQGLQFLFEYFSETQRNKGNFPGRFSGRQFSNSRSEMNVSTLELGDSALYLCATGTGGTGELFFGEGSRLTVL.

The chain joins TRBV30 to TRBJ1-1; D is possibly TRBD1 (5 bases). Germline V CDR1 and CDR2: GTSNPN, SVGIG (reference sequence). The CDR3 spans 14 residues. Trimming left V 1 base short and J 0 bases short, with 9 bases between. The CDR3 DNA is TGTGCCTGGAGTGAGGGGATTATGAACACTGAAGCTTTCTTT. Its translation is CAWSEGIMNTEAFF.

This clone was observed a few times. J is TRBJ1-2 and V is TRBV4-1; D gene uncertain. Germline V CDR1 and CDR2: MGHRA, YSYEKL. There are 13 residues in the CDR3. With 0 bases removed from V and 7 bases from J, the gap between germline ends came to 9 bases. CDR3 in amino acids: CASSQEGAVGYTF. The CDR3 region has the DNA TGCGCCAGCAGCCAAGAGGGCGCTGTTGGCTACACCTTC.

V usage is TRBV7-9 and J usage is TRBJ2-1; possible D gene TRBD2, 6 bases. This CDR3 has 15 amino acids. Germline V CDR1 and CDR2: SEHNR, FQNEAQ (reference sequence). V dropped 3 bases and J dropped 1 base, with 10 bases sitting between them. The CDR3 coding sequence is TGTGCCAGCAGCTTGCAACTAGCTTCCTACAATGAGCAGTTCTTC. It codes for CASSLQLASYNEQFF.

The chain employs TRBV11-2 and TRBJ2-6; D not resolved. This CDR3 is 14 amino acids long. V lost 2 bases and J lost 3, with 5 bases in between. The germline CDR1 and CDR2 sequences are SGHAT and FQNNGV. The chain's CDR3 is CASSLQVGANVLTF. Written as DNA, the CDR3 is TGTGCCAGCAGCTTACAGGTTGGGGCCAACGTCCTGACTTTC.

The rearrangement joins TRBV6-5 to TRBJ1-5; D might be TRBD1 (5 bases). The V gene's germline CDR1 is MNHEY and CDR2 SVGAGI. The CDR3 totals 12 residues. V was pared by 6 bases and J by 7 bases, with 10 bases between. The CDR3 nucleotides are TGTGCCAGCAGGACAGTAGGACAGCCCCAGCATTTT. It specifies CASRTVGQPQHF.

The genes are TRBV3-1 (or the pseudogene TRBV3-2) and TRBJ1-6, with D uncertain. The germline V gene has CDR1 LGHDT and CDR2 YNNKEL (reference sequence). V gave up 0 bases and J gave up 5 bases, with 11 bases separating them. There are 16 residues in the CDR3. CDR3 sequence: CASSQDWRADNSPLHF. The CDR3 DNA reads TGTGCCAGCAGCCAAGATTGGAGGGCGGATAATTCACCCCTCCACTTT.

DNA for the CDR3: TGTGCCAGCTCAGAGGACAGACTAAAGACCCAGTACTTC. Amino acids: CASSEDRLKTQYF. This sequence joins TRBV18 and TRBJ2-5; D may be TRBD1 (6 bases). The CDR3 has 13 amino acids. Between the trimmed V and J ends, which lost 5 bases and 6 bases, there was a span of 13 bases. CDR1 and CDR2 from the germline V gene are KGHSH and LQKENI.

The genes are TRBV18 and TRBJ1-5, with D unclear. The CDR3 is made up of 13 amino acids. V shed 5 bases and J shed 5 bases, with 10 bases lying between them. CDR1 KGHSH and CDR2 LQKENI come from the germline V gene. CDR3 sequence: CASSDYRDQPQHF. The CDR3 coding sequence is TGTGCCAGCTCAGACTACAGAGATCAGCCCCAGCATTTT. The variable domain in full, completed from reference TRBV18 and TRBJ1-5, reads NAGVMQNPRHLVRRRGQEARLRCSPMKGHSHVYWYRQLPEEGLKFMVYLQKENIIDESGMPKERFSAEFPKEGPSILRIQQVVRGDSAAYFCASSDYRDQPQHFGDGTRLSIL.

CDR3 amino acids: CASIWNTEAFF. DNA for the CDR3: TGTGCCAGCATCTGGAACACTGAAGCTTTCTTT. The chain employs TRBV27 and TRBJ1-1, with no clear D. Germline values: CDR1 MNHEY, CDR2 SMNVEV (reference sequence). This CDR3 has 11 amino acids. V lost 7 bases and J lost 1, with 4 bases in between.

The J gene is TRBJ1-1, the V gene TRBV6-6; D not resolved. Per the germline V gene, CDR1 is MNHNY and CDR2 is SVGAGI (reference sequence). The CDR3 totals 15 residues. V was cut by 6 bases and J by 3 bases, with 17 bases left in between. The CDR3 spells CASSSSVPVDTEAFF. CDR3 bases: TGTGCCAGCAGCTCCTCAGTTCCTGTGGACACTGAAGCTTTCTTT.

CDR3 region: CASSPRPGLHQPQHF. CDR3 DNA sequence: TGTGCCAGCAGTCCTCGCCCAGGGCTACATCAGCCCCAGCATTTT. The chain carries TRBV28 and TRBJ1-5, with a tentative D call TRBD1 (5 bases). The germline V gene encodes CDR1 MDHEN and CDR2 SYDVKM. This CDR3 contains 15 residues. Deletions cut 5 bases from V and 5 bases from J, with 16 bases between. The whole variable domain, filled in from reference TRBV28 and TRBJ1-5, reads DVKVTQSSRYLVKRTGEKVFLECVQDMDHENMFWYRQDPGLGLRLIYFSYDVKMKEKGDIPEGYSVSREKKERFSLILESASTNQTSMYLCASSPRPGLHQPQHFGDGTRLSIL.

This rearrangement joins TRBV7-9 to TRBJ1-2; tentatively, D is TRBD1 (6 bases). V was clipped by 4 bases and J by 6 bases, with 12 bases between them. From germline, CDR1 is SEHNR and CDR2 FQNEAQ (reference sequence). The CDR3 spans 13 residues. In DNA form, the CDR3 reads TGTGCCAGCAGCTCACAGGGTTCCCATGGCTACACCTTC. Its protein product is CASSSQGSHGYTF. The full variable domain, completed using reference TRBV7-9 and TRBJ1-2, is DTGVSQNPRHKITKRGQNVTFRCDPISEHNRLYWYRQTLGQGPEFLTYFQNEAQLEKSRLLSDRFSAERPKGSFSTLEIQRTEQGDSAMYLCASSSQGSHGYTFGSGTRLTVV.

CDR3 region: CASGIGQGANSPLHF. The DNA of the CDR3 is TGTGCTAGTGGGATTGGACAGGGGGCGAATTCACCCCTCCACTTT. V is TRBV12-5 and J is TRBJ1-6, with 11 positions matching TRBD1. The CDR3 runs to 15 residues. Trimming removed 6 bases from V and 7 bases from J; junction bases left unmatched: 5. From germline, CDR1 is LGHNT and CDR2 FRNRAP.

The chain couples TRBV28 to TRBJ1-6; D may be TRBD1 (6 bases). Deletions cut 6 bases from V and 13 bases from J, with 13 bases between. Germline V gives CDR1 MDHEN, CDR2 SYDVKM. This CDR3 has 12 residues. CDR3: CASSNRDRPLHF. The CDR3 coding sequence is TGTGCCAGCAGCAACAGGGATCGCCCCCTCCACTTT.

This chain links TRBV11-3 with TRBJ2-3; D not certain. The CDR3 runs 10 residues. The germline gives CDR1 SGHNT, CDR2 YENEEA. Trimming stripped 8 bases from V and 6 bases from J, with 6 bases between. The CDR3 spells CASPEDTQYF. As DNA, the CDR3 is TGTGCCAGCCCGGAGGATACGCAGTATTTT.

The chain is built from TRBV13 and TRBJ2-2; 7 nucleotides align to TRBD1. Germline loops: CDR1 PRHDT, CDR2 FYEKMQ (reference sequence). The CDR3 is 22 residues long. J lost 7 bases, V lost 1 base, and 27 bases had no gene match. The CDR3 coding sequence is TGTGCCAGCAGCTTAGTTGCGATCTGGGACAGTGAACTCCGCGATTTCGGCGGGGAGCTGTTTTTT. It yields the protein CASSLVAIWDSELRDFGGELFF.

The chain has TRBV7-3 and TRBJ2-3; D remains unclear. The CDR3 runs 16 residues. V was clipped by 5 bases and J by 0 bases, with 15 bases between them. Germline CDR1 reads SGHTA; CDR2 reads FQGTGA. Here the CDR3 reads CASSPSPTESTDTQYF. CDR3 nucleotide sequence: TGTGCCAGCAGCCCTTCGCCTACAGAGAGCACAGATACGCAGTATTTT.

V and J are TRBV28 and TRBJ1-2, with 8 positions matching TRBD1. Germline V gene sequence: CDR1 MDHEN, CDR2 SYDVKM. CDR3 size: 14 residues. The V segment lost 4 bases and the J segment 2 bases; nucleotides outside the gene matches: 3. DNA for the CDR3: TGTGCCAGCAGTTCACGGACAGGGAACTATGGCTACACCTTC. The encoded protein is CASSSRTGNYGYTF.

The CDR3 reads CASSLGVGNEAFF. In DNA, the CDR3 is TGCGCCAGCAGCTTGGGGGTCGGGAATGAAGCTTTCTTT. The chain links TRBV5-1 to TRBJ1-1; D is undetermined. V was shortened by 0 bases and J by 7 bases, with 10 bases between the two germline ends. Germline loops: CDR1 SGHRS, CDR2 YFSETQ. The CDR3 covers 13 residues.